This T cell receptor (beta chain) appears in the sequencing data of a study of regulatory T cells in long-lasting Graves disease. Study-level information: By definition, persistent Graves' disease involved antithyroid drugs for over 5 years alongside positive TSH receptor antibodies.

Study-wide results and limits: Since the sample size was small, accuracy may have been reduced.

Assembly of TCR beta libraries relied on iRepertoire HTBI primers together with Arm-PCR of CDR3 regions. Each CDR3 protein is one row after TCRdb ran MiXCR on the multiplex PCR reads. The data show fewer than 550,000 distinct CDR3 sequences, roughly 21% seen once. The sample's time point: persistent/refractory GD, antithyroid drugs over 5 years with positive TRAb. Scientists built the TCR library using RNA that was extracted from PBMCs. It was American Thyroid Association guidelines that determined Graves' disease diagnosis. As concerns this clonotype: Its target is unknown.

Deletions cut 2 bases from V and 3 bases from J, with 8 bases between. CDR1 KGHSH and CDR2 LQKENI come from the germline V gene. CDR3 size: 13 residues. The gene calls are TRBV18 and TRBJ2-7; a possible D gene is TRBD2 (6 bases). This clonotype was obtained from a female donor with Graves disease. Sequenced material: peripheral blood mononuclear cells (PBMCs), taken when the disease was refractory, from a patient treated with antithyroid drugs. Written as DNA, the CDR3 is TGTGCCAGCTCACCATGGGAGGACTACGAGCAGTACTTC. As protein: CASSPWEDYEQYF.